The T cell receptor (beta chain) described here comes from a study of shared clonotypes between healthy human individuals. With 1 base removed from V and 2 bases from J, the gap between germline ends came to 8 bases. This CDR3 spans 14 amino acids. Germline lookup yields CDR1 KGHSH and CDR2 LQKENI. As to this clone: Other nucleotide sequences from this sample produce the same CDR3.

Naive CD4+ cells were CD45RA-selected; the remaining cells were memory. Assay used: immunoSEQ multiplex PCR; TCRdb lists only in-frame clones, some missing. The table shows 850,000 to 1,200,000 clones, with approximately 70% occurring only once. This chain links TRBV18 with TRBJ1-1; no reliable D call. The receptor's source is a man aged 18 to 35 in good health. Sequenced: memory CD4+ T cells sorted from blood. Subset: CD45RA-negative fraction. The CDR3 nucleotides read TGTGCCAGCTCACCACTCCCAGTCAACACTGAAGCTTTCTTT. Its protein is CASSPLPVNTEAFF. The entire variable domain, with the rest obtained from reference TRBV18 and TRBJ1-1, is as follows: NAGVMQNPRHLVRRRGQEARLRCSPMKGHSHVYWYRQLPEEGLKFMVYLQKENIIDESGMPKERFSAEFPKEGPSILRIQQVVRGDSAAYFCASSPLPVNTEAFFGQGTRLTVV.